This TCR beta chain was retrieved from a study of blood T cell repertoires in COVID-19 (dated by TCRdb to about 2020). Regarding the complete study: Samples from collaborators originated in the United States, Italy and Spain and spanned both the acute and convalescent phases of COVID-19. Sample metadata almost always included a de-identified subject ID, COVID-19 status, age in years and sex. The material from the prospective study consisted of cDNA or gDNA derived from T cells, B-cell-depleted T cells, or PBMCs. The repertoires were released in a freely available public database intended as a resource for research on the immune response to SARS-CoV-2. The dataset comprised deeply sampled blood TCRbeta repertoires from subjects exposed to, actively infected with, or recovered from COVID-19. Where available, HLA class I and class II types were taken from metadata supplied by the sample provider and were not determined by assay-based typing. Samples came from the ongoing ImmuneRACE study (first 160 participants) plus 1,254 subjects from 6 global collaborators. The investigation overall reported the following: Clinical and demographic metadata were provided uncurated, with the amount varying by source and participant.

TCRbeta CDR3 regions were amplified from genomic DNA using the immunoSEQ Assay, a bias-controlled multiplex PCR. Per the original workflow: The number of nucleated cells in each sample was estimated by amplification of reference gene primers within the assay. Sequence reads were collapsed and filtered to measure the absolute abundance of every unique TCRbeta CDR3 rearrangement. Productive Simpson clonality was computed per sample as the square root of Simpson's diversity index over productive rearrangements. In its TCRdb copy, this immuneACCESS table keeps in-frame sequences only and misses some clones. Where compared with another copy, unresolved V genes explain less than half of these, and the others have no known cause. The V and J calls and clone size were taken over from that table, and D and trimming were inferred from the DNA. The sample table holds around 320,000 clones, of which around 87% were seen once. The ten largest account for around 2.1% of the sample.

Collaborating institutions collected whole blood in K2EDTA tubes following their own protocols. For TCRbeta analysis, collaborators shipped samples as frozen whole blood, isolated PBMCs, or DNA extracted from either of those sample types. As regards this clone: Its specific antigen is unknown. Base qualities were left out, and no much larger clone turns up one base away.

The CDR3 holds 15 amino acids from the cysteine to the phenylalanine. This entry keeps only the CDR3 DNA: 45 bases, framed from base 1. Trimmed from V: 3 bases; trimmed from J: 0 bases; junction bases lacking a gene match: 4. The CDR1 and CDR2 encoded by the germline V gene (reference sequence) are WNHNN and SYGVQD. The receptor comes from a man younger than 35 with active or convalescent COVID-19. The chain is assembled from TRBV10-1 and TRBJ2-7; a stretch of 8 junction bases matches TRBD1. Sequenced: peripheral blood. CDR3 sequence: CASSDGQGNSYEQYF. The nucleotide sequence is TGCGCCAGCAGTGACGGACAGGGCAACTCCTACGAGCAGTACTTC.